These 30 T cell receptor beta chains came from one sample sequenced in a study of blood T cell repertoires in COVID-19 (dated by TCRdb to the early 2020s). The library was generated by the immunoSEQ multiplex PCR assay. The source is immuneACCESS, and TCRdb retained only in-frame sequences with V and J called. Part of the clones is not carried over; for the studies checked, unresolved V genes explain less than half of this, and the remainder is unexplained. Across this sample there are over 150,000 clones, with approximately 85% seen only once. Clones ranked in the top ten supply about 6.3% of the sample. Sequenced input: PBMCs or T cells enriched from blood (not recorded which). All receptors come from a man in his forties who had recovered from COVID-19.

The CDR3 nucleotides are TGCAGTGCTAGGGTGGACAGGGAAGCTTTCTTT. Its translation: CSARVDREAFF. The rearrangement joins TRBV20-1 to TRBJ1-1, with 7 positions matching TRBD1. The ends lost 3 bases at V and 8 bases at J; junction bases unmatched: 3. The CDR3 runs to 11 residues. The germline gives CDR1 DFQATT, CDR2 SNEGSKA (reference sequence).

This chain joins TRBV30 and TRBJ1-1; TRBD1 matches at 9 bases. The CDR3 runs to 14 residues. CDR1 GTSNPN and CDR2 SVGIG come from the germline V gene (reference sequence). V trimming: 0 bases; J trimming: 6 bases; junction bases outside the gene matches: 5. The CDR3: CAWSVGQGSAEAFF. The CDR3 nucleotides are TGTGCCTGGAGTGTGGGACAGGGATCAGCTGAAGCTTTCTTT.

This chain links TRBV11-3 with TRBJ2-1, with 9 bases aligning to TRBD1. Germline-derived CDR1 and CDR2 are SGHNT and YENEEA. The V gene end was trimmed by 5 bases and the J gene end by 8 bases; junction bases not matched to a gene: 7. The CDR3 length is 14 residues. Here the CDR3 DNA reads TGTGCCAGCAGCGACCGGGACAGGGAGGATGAGCAGTTCTTC. Protein product: CASSDRDREDEQFF.

This sequence joins TRBV27 and TRBJ2-7; tentative D call: TRBD2 (6 bases). The V gene lost 6 bases and the J gene lost 1 base, with 13 bases spanning the gap. The CDR3 consists of 14 residues. The germline V gene has CDR1 MNHEY and CDR2 SMNVEV (reference sequence). CDR3 region: CASSWASGSYEQYF. Here the CDR3 DNA reads TGTGCCAGCAGCTGGGCAAGCGGGTCCTACGAGCAGTACTTC.

The chain employs TRBV6-5 and TRBJ2-7, with D hard to call. V was clipped by 3 bases and J by 5 bases, with 14 bases between them. CDR3 length: 14 amino acids. Germline assignment: CDR1 MNHEY and CDR2 SVGAGI. The CDR3 coding sequence is TGTGCCAGCAGTTATGGCGCCAGGATGGACGAGCAGTACTTC. It specifies CASSYGARMDEQYF.

A note on this clone: This sample also contains other DNA sequences that code for the same CDR3. CDR3 region: CASSLKGDSPLHF. CDR3 DNA: TGTGCCAGCAGCTTAAAAGGGGATTCACCCCTCCACTTT. This chain connects TRBV7-8 to TRBJ1-6, with a possible D match to TRBD1 (5 bases). The germline V gene has CDR1 SGHVS and CDR2 FQNEAQ. This CDR3 has 13 amino acids. Trimming shortened V by 2 bases and J by 8 bases, and 7 bases separated the two germline ends.

V and J are TRBV21-1 and TRBJ1-4. TRBV21-1 is recorded as a pseudogene. This CDR3 spans 15 amino acids. The CDR3 protein is CASSKRARRNEKLFF. CDR3 nucleotide sequence: TGTGCCAGCAGCAAACGAGCCAGGAGGAATGAAAAACTGTTTTTT.

J is TRBJ1-6 and V is TRBV5-1; tentative D call: TRBD1 (6 bases). The CDR3 is made up of 12 amino acids. V gave up 6 bases and J gave up 9 bases, with 10 bases separating them. Germline V gene lookup returns CDR1 SGHRS and CDR2 YFSETQ. CDR3 residues: CASNRDGSPLHF. CDR3 in DNA: TGCGCCAGCAACAGGGATGGTTCACCCCTCCACTTT.

This clone has a single count. The chain uses TRBV7-9 and TRBJ1-1; D gene ambiguous. From germline, CDR1 is SEHNR and CDR2 FQNEAQ (reference sequence). The CDR3 sequence is 12 residues long. V gave up 4 bases and J gave up 6 bases, with 9 bases separating them. The chain's CDR3 is CASSSQRSEAFF. The CDR3 DNA reads TGTGCCAGCAGCTCCCAGCGGTCTGAAGCTTTCTTT.

This sequence joins TRBV20-1 and TRBJ2-1, with D tentatively TRBD2 (6 bases). V lost 3 bases and J lost 1, with 10 bases in between. There are 14 residues in the CDR3. CDR1 is DFQATT and CDR2 is SNEGSKA in the germline V gene (reference sequence). DNA for the CDR3: TGCAGTGCTAGTCACGGGAGTTCCTACAATGAGCAGTTCTTC. This encodes CSASHGSSYNEQFF.

This clone showed up just a few times. The chain has TRBV2 and TRBJ1-5; maybe TRBD1 (5 bases). The germline CDR1 and CDR2 sequences are SNHLY and FYNNEI. CDR3 size: 13 residues. The V and J ends lost 7 bases and 7 bases respectively, with 14 bases between them. The CDR3 sequence: CASTTAGRQPQHF. In DNA, the CDR3 is TGTGCCAGCACCACAGCAGGGAGGCAGCCCCAGCATTTT.

The chain joins TRBV28 to TRBJ2-7, with D possibly matching TRBD2 (6 bases). This CDR3 has 11 residues. V lost 5 bases to trimming and J lost 6 bases, with 8 bases between them. Germline V lookup: CDR1 MDHEN, CDR2 SYDVKM. In DNA, the CDR3 is TGTGCCAGCAGTGGGGGGTTCGAGCAGTACTTC. Protein: CASSGGFEQYF.

This clone was seen only once. V and J are TRBV5-4 and TRBJ1-2; D might be TRBD1 (6 bases). CDR3 length equals 14 residues. V was pared by 0 bases and J by 2 bases, with 8 bases between. Germline loops: CDR1 SGHNT, CDR2 YYREEE (reference sequence). CDR3 sequence (DNA): TGTGCCAGCAGCTTGGCCGACAGGAACTATGGCTACACCTTC. Residues: CASSLADRNYGYTF.

This chain connects TRBV9 to TRBJ1-5; 9 positions agree with TRBD1. This CDR3 has 15 residues. The J segment lost 6 bases and the V segment lost 4 bases, leaving 8 bases of the junction unmatched. Germline CDR1 SGDLS, CDR2 YYNGEE. The DNA of the CDR3 is TGTGCCAGCAGCCCCGGGGACAGGGAGAGTCAGCCCCAGCATTTT. It yields the protein CASSPGDRESQPQHF.

This sequence joins TRBV7-5 and TRBJ1-4; the listed D gene, TRBD1, was not tested against the DNA. TRBV7-5 is shown as a pseudogene. The CDR3 sequence is 19 residues long. DNA of the CDR3: TGTGCCAGAAGCTTAGCCCTCCGGCCCGGGACAGGGAAGAGTGCCAAACTGTTTTTT. This codes for CARSLALRPGTGKSAKLFF.

The gene calls are TRBV7-2 and TRBJ1-1, with 8 bases aligning to TRBD1. The junction had 6 bases not matched to a gene; V was cut back by 5 bases and J by 1 base. This CDR3 has 15 amino acids. Germline lookup yields CDR1 SGHTA and CDR2 FQGNSA. CDR3 coding DNA: TGTGCCAGCAGCGCGACAGGGGTTGGGAACACTGAAGCTTTCTTT. This gives the protein CASSATGVGNTEAFF.

This chain connects TRBV28 to TRBJ1-1; TRBD1 aligns across 7 bases. The CDR3 spans 14 residues. Germline CDR1 MDHEN, CDR2 SYDVKM. J lost 1 base, V lost 4 bases, and 3 bases had no gene match. The CDR3 loop reads CASSYGTANTEAFF. The DNA of the CDR3 is TGTGCCAGCAGTTACGGGACAGCGAACACTGAAGCTTTCTTT.

J is TRBJ1-1 and V is TRBV29-1; the D is unclear. Between the trimmed V and J ends, which lost 5 bases and 0 bases, there was a span of 13 bases. Per germline, CDR1 SQVTM and CDR2 ANQGSEA. The CDR3 runs to 14 residues. CDR3: CSVSVPPMNTEAFF. CDR3 nucleotides: TGCAGCGTTTCCGTCCCACCTATGAACACTGAAGCTTTCTTT.

In its sample, this clone was seen many times. This chain uses TRBV29-1 with TRBJ2-2, with 8 bases identical to TRBD1. The V gene's germline CDR1 is SQVTM and CDR2 ANQGSEA. Trimming removed 3 bases from V and 1 base from J; junction bases left unmatched: 1. The CDR3 spans 14 residues. CDR3 region: CSVDGTGNTGELFF. In nucleotides, the CDR3 is TGCAGCGTTGATGGGACAGGGAACACCGGGGAGCTGTTTTTT.

The J gene is TRBJ1-5, the V gene TRBV27; possible D gene TRBD1, 5 bases. Germline V CDR1 and CDR2: MNHEY, SMNVEV (reference sequence). Trimming left V 5 bases short and J 4 bases short, with 12 bases between. The CDR3 is made up of 14 amino acids. This CDR3 reads CASSPPPGNQPQHF. The CDR3 DNA follows: TGTGCCAGCAGTCCGCCGCCAGGGAATCAGCCCCAGCATTTT.

The chain recombines TRBV30 with TRBJ1-4; no reliable D call. The CDR3 loop spans 10 amino acids. Germline CDR1 and CDR2: GTSNPN and SVGIG (reference sequence). Between the trimmed V and J ends, which lost 3 bases and 8 bases, there was a span of 4 bases. In DNA form, the CDR3 reads TGTGCCTGGAGCGGGGAAAAACTGTTTTTT. Its protein product is CAWSGEKLFF. The variable domain in full, with the rest retrieved from reference TRBV30 and TRBJ1-4, is SQTIHQWPATLVQPVGSPLSLECTVEGTSNPNLYWYRQAAGRGLQLLFYSVGIGQISSEVPQNLSASRPQDRQFILSSKKLLLSDSGFYLCAWSGEKLFFGSGTQLSVL.

The rearrangement uses TRBV4-1 and TRBJ1-2; 12 nucleotides agree with TRBD1. J lost 8 bases, V lost 4 bases, and 11 bases had no gene match. CDR1 is MGHRA, CDR2 YSYEKL, per germline. The CDR3 consists of 16 residues. CDR3 nucleotides: TGCGCCAGCAGCCCTCCCGGGACAGGGGGCAGGAGGGGCTACACCTTC. It translates to CASSPPGTGGRRGYTF.

This rearrangement joins TRBV7-9 to TRBJ1-2, with 7 nucleotides matching TRBD1. Germline loops: CDR1 SEHNR, CDR2 FQNEAQ (reference sequence). This CDR3 comprises 14 residues. V was pared by 5 bases and J by 4 bases, with 7 bases of the junction left unmatched. The CDR3 loop reads CASSLGGDSYGYTF. For the CDR3, the DNA is TGTGCCAGCAGCCTCGGAGGGGACAGCTATGGCTACACCTTC.

J is TRBJ1-6 and V is TRBV25-1; 8 nucleotides match TRBD1. The CDR3 loop spans 15 amino acids. The J segment lost 7 bases and the V segment lost 4 bases, leaving 6 bases of the junction unmatched. The V gene's germline CDR1 is MGHDK and CDR2 SYGVNS. For the CDR3, the DNA is TGTGCCAGCAGTGTTCTGGGACAGGCGAATTCACCCCTCCACTTT. It yields the protein CASSVLGQANSPLHF.

The CDR3 is CASSSDRATEAFF. CDR3 nucleotides: TGTGCCAGCAGCTCCGACAGGGCCACTGAAGCTTTCTTT. The gene calls are TRBV11-2 and TRBJ1-1, with TRBD1 matching 7 bases. This CDR3 comprises 13 residues. V dropped 4 bases and J dropped 4; count of bases not matched to a gene: 3. Germline V gene data show CDR1 as SGHAT and CDR2 as FQNNGV.

Here the CDR3 DNA reads TGTGCCAGCAGTGAACAGGGGGATACGCAGTATTTT. Its translation: CASSEQGDTQYF. The V gene is TRBV25-1, the J gene TRBJ2-3; D perhaps matches TRBD1 (6 bases). The CDR3 is 12 residues long. CDR1 and CDR2 from the germline V gene are MGHDK and SYGVNS. V was clipped by 2 bases and J by 6 bases, with 6 bases between them.

In its sample, this clone was seen many times. The CDR3 DNA reads as TGCGCCAGCAGCTTGTTACAGTACACCGGGGAGCTGTTTTTT. This gives the protein CASSLLQYTGELFF. This rearrangement joins TRBV5-1 to TRBJ2-2, with D unresolved. The CDR3 has 14 residues. Germline-derived CDR1 and CDR2 are SGHRS and YFSETQ. Trimming cost V 1 base and J 3 bases, with 7 bases left between them.

The chain links TRBV19 to TRBJ1-2; a weak D match, TRBD1 (6 bases). Germline V gene data show CDR1 as LNHDA and CDR2 as SQIVND (reference sequence). The CDR3 extends over 18 amino acids. With 5 bases removed from V and 2 bases from J, the gap between germline ends came to 24 bases. This CDR3 is CASSGSPVLAGQNYGYTF. Here the CDR3 DNA reads TGTGCCAGTAGTGGAAGCCCCGTCCTAGCTGGACAGAACTATGGCTACACCTTC.

This clone was recorded once. This chain joins TRBV7-3 and TRBJ1-1; D not certain. This CDR3 region has 13 residues. Germline assignment: CDR1 SGHTA and CDR2 FQGTGA. Between the trimmed V and J ends, which lost 5 bases and 1 base, there was a span of 8 bases. CDR3 DNA: TGTGCCAGCAGCCCTGCAGGGAACACTGAAGCTTTCTTT. Protein: CASSPAGNTEAFF.

The CDR3 loop reads CASSSGSFYSNQPQHF. CDR3 sequence (DNA): TGTGCCAGCAGTTCGGGATCTTTCTATAGCAATCAGCCCCAGCATTTT. The gene calls are TRBV6-5 and TRBJ1-5; the D is unclear. This CDR3 comprises 16 residues. Germline values: CDR1 MNHEY, CDR2 SVGAGI. V lost 4 bases to trimming and J lost 0 bases, with 13 bases between them.